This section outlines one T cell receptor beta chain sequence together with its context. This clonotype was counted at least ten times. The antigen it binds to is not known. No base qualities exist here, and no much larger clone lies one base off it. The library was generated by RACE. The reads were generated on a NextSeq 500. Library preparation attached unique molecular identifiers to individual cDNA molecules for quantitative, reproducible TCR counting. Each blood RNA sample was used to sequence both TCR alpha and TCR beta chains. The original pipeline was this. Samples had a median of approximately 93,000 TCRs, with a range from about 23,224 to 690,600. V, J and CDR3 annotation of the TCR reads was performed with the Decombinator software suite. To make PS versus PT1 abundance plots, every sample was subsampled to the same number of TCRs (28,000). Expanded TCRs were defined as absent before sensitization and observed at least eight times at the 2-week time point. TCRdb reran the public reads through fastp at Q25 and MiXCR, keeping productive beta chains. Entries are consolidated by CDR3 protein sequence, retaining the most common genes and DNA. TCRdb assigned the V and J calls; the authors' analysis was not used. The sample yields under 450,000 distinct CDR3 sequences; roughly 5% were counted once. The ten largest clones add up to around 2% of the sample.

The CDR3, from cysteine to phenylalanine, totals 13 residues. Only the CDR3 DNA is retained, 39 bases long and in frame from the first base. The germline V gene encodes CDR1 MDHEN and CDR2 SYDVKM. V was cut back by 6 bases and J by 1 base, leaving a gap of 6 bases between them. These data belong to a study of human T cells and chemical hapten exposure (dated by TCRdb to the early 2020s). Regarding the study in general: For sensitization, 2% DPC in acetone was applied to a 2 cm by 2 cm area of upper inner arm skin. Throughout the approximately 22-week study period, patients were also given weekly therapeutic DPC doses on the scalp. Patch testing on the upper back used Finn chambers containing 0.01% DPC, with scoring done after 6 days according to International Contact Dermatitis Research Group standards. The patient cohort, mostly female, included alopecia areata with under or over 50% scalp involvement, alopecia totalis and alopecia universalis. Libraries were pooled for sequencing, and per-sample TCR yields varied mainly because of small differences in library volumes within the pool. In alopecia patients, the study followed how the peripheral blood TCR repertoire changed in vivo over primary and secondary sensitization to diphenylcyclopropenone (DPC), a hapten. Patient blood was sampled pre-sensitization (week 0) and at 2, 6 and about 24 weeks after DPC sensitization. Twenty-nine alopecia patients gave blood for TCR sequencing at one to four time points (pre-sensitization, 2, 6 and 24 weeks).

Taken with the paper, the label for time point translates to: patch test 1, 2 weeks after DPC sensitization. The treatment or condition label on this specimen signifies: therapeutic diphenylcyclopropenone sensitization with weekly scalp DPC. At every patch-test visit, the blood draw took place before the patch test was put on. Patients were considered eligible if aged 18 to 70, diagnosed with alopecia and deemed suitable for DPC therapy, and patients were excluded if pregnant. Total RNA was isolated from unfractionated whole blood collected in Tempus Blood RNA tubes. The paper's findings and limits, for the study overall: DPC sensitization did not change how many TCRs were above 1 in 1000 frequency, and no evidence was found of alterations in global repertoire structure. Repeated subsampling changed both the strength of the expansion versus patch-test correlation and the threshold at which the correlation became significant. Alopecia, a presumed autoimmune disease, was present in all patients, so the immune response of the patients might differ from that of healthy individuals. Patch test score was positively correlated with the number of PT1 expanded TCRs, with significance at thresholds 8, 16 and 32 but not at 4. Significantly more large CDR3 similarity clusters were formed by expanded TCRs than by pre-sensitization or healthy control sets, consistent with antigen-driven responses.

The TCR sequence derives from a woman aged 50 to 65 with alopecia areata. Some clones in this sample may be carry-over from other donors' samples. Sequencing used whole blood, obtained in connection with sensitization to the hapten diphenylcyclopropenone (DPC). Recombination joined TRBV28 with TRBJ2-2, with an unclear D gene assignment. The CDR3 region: CASRTGNTGELFF. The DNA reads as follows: TGTGCCAGCAGGACTGGGAACACCGGGGAGCTGTTTTTT.